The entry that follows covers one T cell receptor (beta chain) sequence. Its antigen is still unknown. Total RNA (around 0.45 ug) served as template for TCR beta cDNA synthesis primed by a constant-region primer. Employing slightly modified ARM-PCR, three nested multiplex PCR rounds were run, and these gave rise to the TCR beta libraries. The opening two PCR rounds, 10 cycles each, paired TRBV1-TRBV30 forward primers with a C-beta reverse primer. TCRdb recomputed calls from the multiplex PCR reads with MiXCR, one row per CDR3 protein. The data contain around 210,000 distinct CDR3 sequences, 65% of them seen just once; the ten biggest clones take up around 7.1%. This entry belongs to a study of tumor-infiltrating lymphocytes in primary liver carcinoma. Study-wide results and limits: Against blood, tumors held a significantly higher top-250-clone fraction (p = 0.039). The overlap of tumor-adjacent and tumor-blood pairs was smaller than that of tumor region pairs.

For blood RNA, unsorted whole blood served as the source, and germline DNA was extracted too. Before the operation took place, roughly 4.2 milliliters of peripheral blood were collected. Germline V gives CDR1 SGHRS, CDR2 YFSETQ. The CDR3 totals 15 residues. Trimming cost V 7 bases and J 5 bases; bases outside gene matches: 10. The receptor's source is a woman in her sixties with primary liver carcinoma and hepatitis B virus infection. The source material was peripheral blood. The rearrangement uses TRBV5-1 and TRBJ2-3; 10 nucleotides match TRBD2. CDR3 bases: TGCGCCAGCGGCCGGACTAGCGGATTTGGAGATACGCAGTATTTT. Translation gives CASGRTSGFGDTQYF.